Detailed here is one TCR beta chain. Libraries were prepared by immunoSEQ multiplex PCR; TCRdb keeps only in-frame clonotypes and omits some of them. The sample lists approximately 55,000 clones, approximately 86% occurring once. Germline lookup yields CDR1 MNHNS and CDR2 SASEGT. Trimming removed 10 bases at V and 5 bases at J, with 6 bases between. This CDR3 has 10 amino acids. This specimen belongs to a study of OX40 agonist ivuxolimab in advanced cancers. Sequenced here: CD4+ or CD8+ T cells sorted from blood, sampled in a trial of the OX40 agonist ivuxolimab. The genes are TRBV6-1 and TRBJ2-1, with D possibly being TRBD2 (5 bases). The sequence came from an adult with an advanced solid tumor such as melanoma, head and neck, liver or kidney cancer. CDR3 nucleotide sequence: TGTGCCACCGGGGACAATGAGCAGTTCTTC. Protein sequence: CATGDNEQFF.